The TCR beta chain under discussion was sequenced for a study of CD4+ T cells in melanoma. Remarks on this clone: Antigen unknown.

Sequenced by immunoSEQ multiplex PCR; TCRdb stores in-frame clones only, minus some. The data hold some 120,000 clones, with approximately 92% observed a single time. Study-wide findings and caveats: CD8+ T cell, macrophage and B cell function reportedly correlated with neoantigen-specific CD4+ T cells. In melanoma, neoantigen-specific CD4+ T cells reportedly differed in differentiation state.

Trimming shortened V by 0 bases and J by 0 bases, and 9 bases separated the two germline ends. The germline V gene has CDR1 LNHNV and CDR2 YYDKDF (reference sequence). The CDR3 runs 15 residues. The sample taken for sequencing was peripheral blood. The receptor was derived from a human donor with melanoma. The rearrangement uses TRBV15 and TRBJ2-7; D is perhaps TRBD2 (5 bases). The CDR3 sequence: CATSRDPLDSYEQYF. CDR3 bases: TGTGCCACCAGCAGAGATCCACTAGACTCCTACGAGCAGTACTTC.